This T cell receptor beta chain is from a study of T cell responses to AZD1222 COVID-19 vaccine. Study-wide findings and caveats: Recipients of AZD1222 seropositive at baseline numbered only 5 to 7.

Germline CDR1 SEHNR, CDR2 FQNEAQ (reference sequence). Trimming removed 0 bases from V and 4 bases from J, with 6 bases in between. The CDR3 loop spans 13 amino acids. This clone is a singleton in its sample. Its antigen is unknown. Only in-frame clones appear in the TCRdb table, and some are missing; sequencing was by immunoSEQ multiplex PCR. The repertoire holds around 180,000 clones, with 75% to 90% as singletons. The TCR comes from an adult in good health. The rearrangement joins TRBV7-9 to TRBJ1-1; unclear D gene. The sample in question was peripheral blood, obtained on day 0 of AZD1222 vaccination. The CDR3 DNA reads as TGTGCCAGCAGCTTAGCTCTAAGCACTGAAGCTTTCTTT. This codes for CASSLALSTEAFF.